The 20 T cell receptor beta chains below all came from one sample that was sequenced in a study of radiation and T cells in renal cell carcinoma. Assay: immunoSEQ multiplex PCR; the TCRdb copy retains only in-frame clones and omits some. The sample yields about 62,000 clones, around 80% seen once. As to time point: blood 4 weeks post-SBRT, at nephrectomy. Sample treatment: 15 Gy SBRT to primary tumor, nephrectomy 4 weeks later. Sequencing was performed on blood, taken from a patient whose treatment included radiotherapy and nephrectomy. The receptors shown here come from a man aged 60 to 69 with renal cell carcinoma.

The chain carries TRBV5-1 and TRBJ1-4; possibly TRBD1 for D (5 bases). This CDR3 spans 13 amino acids. The V and J ends lost 7 bases and 8 bases respectively, with 15 bases between them. CDR1 SGHRS and CDR2 YFSETQ come from the germline V gene. The CDR3 DNA follows: TGCGCCAGCTCAGACAGTCCGGGGGAAAAACTGTTTTTT. Translating gives CASSDSPGEKLFF. The full variable domain, with the rest looked up from reference TRBV5-1 and TRBJ1-4, is KAGVTQTPRYLIKTRGQQVTLSCSPISGHRSVSWYQQTPGQGLQFLFEYFSETQRNKGNFPGRFSGRQFSNSRSEMNVSTLELGDSALYLCASSDSPGEKLFFGSGTQLSVL.

The chain uses TRBV7-7 and TRBJ2-1; 9 nucleotides align to TRBD1. The germline V gene has CDR1 SSHAT and CDR2 FNYEAQ (reference sequence). This CDR3 is built from 15 residues. Germline trimming cut 4 bases from V and 12 bases from J; bases unmatched to any gene: 13. CDR3 nucleotides: TGTGCCAGCAGCTCCACGAGAGAAACAGGGGGCAGGCAGTTCTTC. This sequence encodes CASSSTRETGGRQFF.

The rearrangement joins TRBV11-2 to TRBJ1-6; TRBD1 matches at 8 bases. This CDR3 contains 15 residues. V gave up 1 base and J gave up 7 bases; unmatched junction bases: 3. Germline CDR1 is SGHAT and CDR2 is FQNNGV. The CDR3 sequence is CASSLGAGGNSPLHF. CDR3 nucleotide sequence: TGTGCCAGCAGCTTAGGAGCAGGGGGCAATTCACCCCTCCACTTT.

This clone has more than one count but fewer than ten. This chain connects TRBV7-2 to TRBJ1-5, with D unclear. CDR1 is SGHTA, CDR2 FQGNSA, per germline. The CDR3 runs to 14 residues. Trimming shortened V by 1 base and J by 9 bases, and 13 bases separated the two germline ends. CDR3 in amino acids: CASSLGVDTGPQHF. The CDR3 region has the DNA TGTGCCAGCAGCTTAGGAGTAGACACGGGGCCCCAGCATTTT.

This rearrangement joins TRBV6-1 to TRBJ1-1, with a possible D match to TRBD1 (5 bases). Germline CDR1 MNHNS, CDR2 SASEGT. This CDR3 has 10 amino acids. V lost 6 bases, J lost 11 bases, and 10 bases lay in between. This CDR3 reads CASSPTDAFF. In DNA, the CDR3 is TGTGCCAGCAGCCCGACAGATGCTTTCTTT.

The chain recombines TRBV25-1 with TRBJ2-2; weak D call: TRBD2 (6 bases). Germline V gene data show CDR1 as MGHDK and CDR2 as SYGVNS. V lost 7 bases to trimming and J lost 2 bases, with 14 bases between them. The CDR3 has 15 amino acids. Here the CDR3 reads CASTGLASNTGELFF. The DNA of the CDR3 is TGTGCCAGCACGGGGCTAGCGAGCAACACCGGGGAGCTGTTTTTT.

CDR3 nucleotide sequence: TGTGCCAGCAGTAGGATGGACAGCACTTACGAGCAGTACTTC. Amino acid sequence: CASSRMDSTYEQYF. The chain joins TRBV27 to TRBJ2-7, with D possibly TRBD1 on 6 matching bases. The CDR3 loop spans 14 amino acids. The ends were cut back, 5 bases at V and 4 bases at J, with 15 bases in the middle. The germline gives CDR1 MNHEY, CDR2 SMNVEV (reference sequence).

V and J are TRBV19 and TRBJ2-1, with 14 bases aligning to TRBD2. The V and J ends lost 1 base and 7 bases, in that order; junction bases with no gene match: 6. This CDR3 spans 17 amino acids. CDR1 and CDR2 (germline): LNHDA, SQIVND (reference sequence). CDR3 coding DNA: TGTGCCAGTAGTATAGTGGGACTAGCGGGAGCGGGGAATGAGCAGTTCTTC. Translation: CASSIVGLAGAGNEQFF.

The chain employs TRBV10-3 and TRBJ2-1; 9 positions match TRBD1. Per the germline V gene, CDR1 is ENHRY and CDR2 is SYGVKD. This CDR3 is built from 16 residues. Germline trimming cut 6 bases from V and 1 base from J; bases unmatched to any gene: 7. CDR3 bases: TGTGCCATCAGCTTAACAGGGGGCAAGTCCTACAATGAGCAGTTCTTC. This encodes CAISLTGGKSYNEQFF.

V usage is TRBV25-1 and J usage is TRBJ1-1; a weak D match, TRBD1 (5 bases). This CDR3 is built from 13 residues. In germline, CDR1 is MGHDK, CDR2 SYGVNS. V lost 3 bases and J 6 bases, leaving 11 bases between the germline ends. The chain's CDR3 is CASSDTGLSEAFF. CDR3 bases: TGTGCCAGCAGTGATACAGGTTTGTCTGAAGCTTTCTTT. Variable domain in full (rest from reference TRBV25-1 and TRBJ1-1): EADIYQTPRYLVIGTGKKITLECSQTMGHDKMYWYQQDPGMELHLIHYSYGVNSTEKGDLSSESTVSRIRTEHFPLTLESARPSHTSQYLCASSDTGLSEAFFGQGTRLTVV.

The rearrangement links TRBV19 to TRBJ2-1, with 10 bases identical to TRBD2. The J segment lost 2 bases and the V segment lost 10 bases, leaving 5 bases of the junction unmatched. CDR3 length: 14 residues. The V gene's germline CDR1 is LNHDA and CDR2 SQIVND (reference sequence). CDR3 amino acids: CAISAGGPYNEQFF. CDR3 in DNA: TGTGCCATATCAGCGGGAGGGCCCTACAATGAGCAGTTCTTC.

The gene calls are TRBV27 and TRBJ2-1; TRBD2 agrees at 14 bases. The CDR3 extends over 19 amino acids. Germline assignment: CDR1 MNHEY and CDR2 SMNVEV (reference sequence). The ends lost 3 bases at V and 4 bases at J; junction bases unmatched: 11. In DNA form, the CDR3 reads TGTGCCAGCAGTTTGTATGGGACTAGCGGGAGACCTCTATACAATGAGCAGTTCTTC. This encodes CASSLYGTSGRPLYNEQFF.

The chain has TRBV7-2 and TRBJ1-5; no clear D gene. Germline CDR1 reads SGHTA; CDR2 reads FQGNSA. Trimming shortened V by 1 base and J by 5 bases, and 6 bases separated the two germline ends. This CDR3 spans 13 amino acids. The CDR3 DNA reads as TGTGCCAGCAGCTTAGTAATGGATCAGCCCCAGCATTTT. Its translation is CASSLVMDQPQHF.

This clone was seen a single time. The V and J genes are TRBV6-1 and TRBJ2-5; a weak D match, TRBD2 (7 bases). Trimming removed 6 bases at V and 5 bases at J, with 19 bases between. Germline CDR1 and CDR2: MNHNS and SASEGT. This CDR3 spans 15 amino acids. CDR3 amino acids: CASRETIEGGETQYF. The CDR3, as DNA: TGTGCCAGCAGGGAGACCATAGAGGGGGGGGAGACCCAGTACTTC.

V and J are TRBV30 and TRBJ2-1; D not resolved. CDR1 is GTSNPN, CDR2 SVGIG, per germline (reference sequence). The length of the CDR3 is 13 residues. Trimming shortened V by 2 bases and J by 4 bases, and 9 bases separated the two germline ends. CDR3 sequence reads: CAWSREGYNEQFF. CDR3 DNA: TGTGCCTGGAGTAGGGAAGGGTACAATGAGCAGTTCTTC.

V and J are TRBV5-1 and TRBJ2-1, with 9 positions matching TRBD2. This CDR3 comprises 16 residues. CDR1 and CDR2 (germline): SGHRS, YFSETQ. J gave up 4 bases and V 0 bases, and 5 bases lay outside the gene matches. The CDR3 loop is CASSLAASGTYNEQFF. The DNA of the CDR3 is TGCGCCAGCAGCTTGGCGGCTAGCGGGACTTACAATGAGCAGTTCTTC.

The chain combines TRBV6-5 with TRBJ2-7; tentative D call: TRBD1 (6 bases). Germline CDR1 reads MNHEY; CDR2 reads SVGAGI. V was pared by 2 bases and J by 3 bases, with 14 bases between. The CDR3 contains 15 residues. Here the CDR3 reads CASSYRPGQLYEQYV. In DNA form, the CDR3 reads TGTGCCAGCAGTTACCGACCAGGACAGCTCTACGAGCAGTACGTC.

This clone showed up just a few times. V is TRBV15 and J is TRBJ2-2; D is possibly TRBD1 (6 bases). The CDR3 is 16 residues long. Looked up from germline, CDR1 is LNHNV and CDR2 is YYDKDF (reference sequence). Trimming left V 1 base short and J 1 base short, with 10 bases between. The CDR3 DNA sequence: TGTGCCACCAGCAGAGGGGGGACAAGGAACACCGGGGAGCTGTTTTTT. Residues: CATSRGGTRNTGELFF.

J is TRBJ1-4 and V is TRBV10-1, with a possible D match to TRBD1 (5 bases). Germline V CDR1 and CDR2: WNHNN, SYGVQD (reference sequence). CDR3 length: 16 residues. The V end was cut by 10 bases, the J end by 4 bases, with 22 bases between. The CDR3 region is CATLDIRQPYNEKLFF. CDR3 DNA sequence: TGCGCCACCCTAGATATCAGACAGCCCTATAATGAAAAACTGTTTTTT.

The chain links TRBV19 to TRBJ1-1, with D uncertain. Per the germline V gene, CDR1 is LNHDA and CDR2 is SQIVND (reference sequence). The ends were cut back, 1 base at V and 2 bases at J, with 14 bases in the middle. CDR3 length: 16 amino acids. DNA for the CDR3: TGTGCCAGTAGTATAGTAAGCGTCGGTATAAACACTGAAGCTTTCTTT. The encoded protein is CASSIVSVGINTEAFF. Complete variable domain (other parts from reference TRBV19 and TRBJ1-1): DGGITQSPKYLFRKEGQNVTLSCEQNLNHDAMYWYRQDPGQGLRLIYYSQIVNDFQKGDIAEGYSVSREKKESFPLTVTSAQKNPTAFYLCASSIVSVGINTEAFFGQGTRLTVV.